The 12 T cell receptor beta chains reported below all come from one sample, sequenced in a study of sequential checkpoint blockade in melanoma. Treatment of the sample: randomized to nivolumab then ipilimumab (arm A) or the reverse (arm B). Assay: immunoSEQ multiplex PCR; the TCRdb copy retains only in-frame clones and omits some. The repertoire consists of roughly 11,000 clones, with 70% to 85% occurring once and the leading ten covering 50% to 65%. Sequencing was performed on CD8+ T cells sorted from blood (inferred from file names), taken from a patient given nivolumab and ipilimumab in sequence. These TCRs come from a human donor with melanoma.

The CDR3, as DNA: TGTGCCAGCAGCTTAGATCTCCCAGGGCCGGATACGCAGTATTTT. This translates into CASSLDLPGPDTQYF. The J gene is TRBJ2-3, the V gene TRBV11-2; tentatively, D is TRBD1 (5 bases). Per the germline V gene, CDR1 is SGHAT and CDR2 is FQNNGV. V was clipped by 0 bases and J by 6 bases, with 13 bases between them. CDR3 length: 15 amino acids.

This clone was picked up a small number of times. V gene TRBV15 combines with J gene TRBJ2-5, with 13 bases matching TRBD2. Per germline, CDR1 LNHNV and CDR2 YYDKDF (reference sequence). Unmatched junction bases numbered 8, after V lost 5 bases and J lost 5 bases. This CDR3 spans 16 amino acids. This CDR3 reads CATSSSLAGGHETQYF. CDR3 bases: TGTGCCACCAGCTCTTCACTAGCGGGGGGGCATGAGACCCAGTACTTC. Supplemented by reference TRBV15 and TRBJ2-5, the full variable domain reads DAMVIQNPRYQVTQFGKPVTLSCSQTLNHNVMYWYQQKSSQAPKLLFHYYDKDFNNEADTPDNFQSRRPNTSFCFLDIRSPGLGDTAMYLCATSSSLAGGHETQYFGPGTRLLVL.

This clone has more than one count but fewer than ten. This chain uses TRBV14 with TRBJ2-1, with D unclear. Trimming removed 1 base from V and 10 bases from J, with 8 bases in between. Germline loops: CDR1 SGHDN, CDR2 FVKESK. This CDR3 is built from 12 residues. The CDR3 loop is CASSQGPREQFF. The CDR3 bases are TGTGCCAGCAGCCAAGGTCCCCGGGAGCAGTTCTTC.

This clone has only one observation. The chain has TRBV6-5 and TRBJ2-3, with a weak D call TRBD2 (7 bases). The CDR3 covers 15 residues. Germline loops: CDR1 MNHEY, CDR2 SVGAGI. Trimming stripped 0 bases from V and 4 bases from J, with 11 bases between. The CDR3 loop is CASSYSAGAADTQYF. CDR3 DNA sequence: TGTGCCAGCAGTTACTCGGCGGGGGCGGCAGATACGCAGTATTTT.

The chain joins TRBV27 to TRBJ2-1, with 7 nucleotides matching TRBD2. J was trimmed by 9 bases and V by 5 bases; bases with no gene match: 13. The CDR3 has 15 amino acids. Germline loops: CDR1 MNHEY, CDR2 SMNVEV (reference sequence). The CDR3 nucleotides read TGTGCCAGCAGTGCGTCTAGGGGCGGGGGTACTGAGCAGTTCTTC. This sequence encodes CASSASRGGGTEQFF.

The chain joins TRBV28 to TRBJ2-3, with D maybe TRBD2 (6 bases). Germline V gene data show CDR1 as MDHEN and CDR2 as SYDVKM. This CDR3 contains 15 residues. Between the trimmed V and J ends, which lost 0 bases and 5 bases, there was a span of 12 bases. CDR3 DNA sequence: TGTGCCAGCAGTTTATGGGGCGGGGATGGAGATACGCAGTATTTT. This translates into CASSLWGGDGDTQYF.

This clone was found once. The V call is TRBV6-1, the J call TRBJ2-3, with D tentatively TRBD2 (6 bases). V dropped 1 base and J dropped 6 bases, with 20 bases sitting between them. The CDR3 sequence is 17 residues long. Germline assignment: CDR1 MNHNS and CDR2 SASEGT. The CDR3 region is CASSEEPPSAMADTQYF. Here the CDR3 DNA reads TGTGCCAGCAGTGAAGAACCCCCTAGCGCTATGGCCGATACGCAGTATTTT.

V gene TRBV4-3 combines with J gene TRBJ1-5; 7 bases match TRBD1. CDR1 and CDR2 (germline): LGHNA, YSLEER. V shed 1 base, J shed 3 bases, and the junction held 3 bases outside the gene matches. The CDR3 has 15 amino acids. This chain's CDR3 is CASSQVRGLNQPQHF. The CDR3 region has the DNA TGCGCCAGCAGCCAAGTAAGGGGGCTCAATCAGCCCCAGCATTTT.

The V and J genes are TRBV28 and TRBJ1-2; TRBD1 matches 9 bases. The ends lost 1 base at V and 5 bases at J; junction bases unmatched: 11. Germline V CDR1 and CDR2: MDHEN, SYDVKM. This CDR3 spans 17 amino acids. CDR3 DNA sequence: TGTGCCAGCAGTTTATTGCAGATACAGGGGGCCCTTTATGGCTACACCTTC. Protein sequence: CASSLLQIQGALYGYTF.

The genes are TRBV4-3 and TRBJ2-7, with 7 positions matching TRBD2. V was pared by 3 bases and J by 4 bases, with 15 bases of the junction left unmatched. This CDR3 comprises 17 residues. Germline V gene data show CDR1 as LGHNA and CDR2 as YSLEER. CDR3 bases: TGCGCCAGCAGCCAGGGATGGGGGGAGGGTGGATCGTACGAGCAGTACTTC. It translates to CASSQGWGEGGSYEQYF.

The V call is TRBV7-9, the J call TRBJ2-7; 9 nucleotides match TRBD1. Germline trimming cut 4 bases from V and 4 bases from J; bases unmatched to any gene: 5. Germline CDR1 SEHNR, CDR2 FQNEAQ (reference sequence). CDR3 length equals 14 residues. CDR3 nucleotides: TGTGCCAGCAGCTCACAGGGGGCGAGGTACGAGCAGTACTTC. Protein product: CASSSQGARYEQYF.

The chain joins TRBV11-1 to TRBJ2-7; TRBD1 matches at 10 bases. In germline, CDR1 is SGHAT, CDR2 FQDESV (reference sequence). Trimming removed 5 bases from V and 3 bases from J; junction bases left unmatched: 4. The length of the CDR3 is 14 residues. This CDR3 is CASSPDRGLYEQYF. The CDR3 DNA sequence: TGTGCCAGCAGCCCCGACAGGGGGCTCTACGAGCAGTACTTC.